The 16 T cell receptor beta chains listed next were all sequenced from one sample in a study of PD-1 blockade in classical Hodgkin lymphoma. Relapse was seen in all patients after autologous stem cell transplantation, and brentuximab vedotin exposure was variable. TCRdb keeps only in-frame clones here, not all; method: immunoSEQ multiplex PCR. The profile shows about 85,000 clones, 80% to 95% of them singletons. Source: peripheral blood mononuclear cells (PBMCs), taken before the second cycle of nivolumab. The receptor set was obtained from a human donor with classical Hodgkin lymphoma.

The chain uses TRBV28 and TRBJ1-3; no reliable D call. The germline CDR1 and CDR2 sequences are MDHEN and SYDVKM. Trimming left V 2 bases short and J 4 bases short, with 12 bases between. The CDR3 runs to 15 residues. DNA of the CDR3: TGTGCCAGCAGTTTAAGTGGCACGGGGGGAAACACCATATATTTT. It yields the protein CASSLSGTGGNTIYF.

This clone was seen a handful of times. The chain has TRBV9 and TRBJ2-1, with TRBD2 identical over 11 bases. Germline loops: CDR1 SGDLS, CDR2 YYNGEE. The CDR3 extends over 17 amino acids. V dropped 4 bases and J dropped 10; count of bases not matched to a gene: 16. CDR3: CASSTQVAGGPIGEQFF. CDR3 coding DNA: TGTGCCAGCAGCACCCAGGTAGCGGGAGGGCCTATCGGCGAGCAGTTCTTC.

This clone was recorded once. This chain links TRBV5-1 with TRBJ2-2; D remains ambiguous. CDR1 SGHRS and CDR2 YFSETQ come from the germline V gene. The CDR3 is made up of 14 amino acids. Between the trimmed V and J ends, which lost 4 bases and 2 bases, there was a span of 9 bases. The CDR3 is CASSPTLNTGELFF. The CDR3 DNA sequence: TGCGCCAGCAGCCCCACCCTCAACACCGGGGAGCTGTTTTTT.

The chain has TRBV10-1 and TRBJ2-1, with D perhaps TRBD1 or TRBD2 (5 bases each). V was shortened by 6 bases and J by 9 bases, with 12 bases between the two germline ends. The germline V gene encodes CDR1 WNHNN and CDR2 SYGVQD (reference sequence). This CDR3 region has 12 residues. The CDR3 loop is CASRAGTGEQFF. The CDR3 region has the DNA TGCGCCAGCAGAGCCGGGACCGGTGAGCAGTTCTTC.

Remarks on this clone: Germline and junction disagree at one end, which may indicate a read error. V usage is TRBV7-8 and J usage is TRBJ1-5, with a tentative D call TRBD1 (5 bases). This CDR3 comprises 14 residues. Per the germline V gene, CDR1 is SGHVS and CDR2 is FQNEAQ. CDR3 nucleotide sequence: TGTGCCGGCAGCGATAGGGGAAGCGGTCAGCCCCAGCATTTT. This translates into CAGSDRGSGQPQHF. The whole variable domain, remainder taken from reference TRBV7-8 and TRBJ1-5, is GAGVSQSPRYKVAKRGQDVALRCDPISGHVSLFWYQQALGQGPEFLTYFQNEAQLDKSGLPSDRFFAERPEGSVSTLKIQRTQQEDSAVYLCAGSDRGSGQPQHFGDGTRLSIL.

This sequence joins TRBV6-5 and TRBJ2-2; D is perhaps TRBD1 (6 bases). This CDR3 spans 15 amino acids. The V end was cut by 0 bases, the J end by 5 bases, with 10 bases between. Per germline, CDR1 MNHEY and CDR2 SVGAGI. CDR3 sequence: CASSYSVQGTGELFF. The CDR3 DNA reads as TGTGCCAGCAGTTACTCCGTTCAGGGGACCGGGGAGCTGTTTTTT.

This rearrangement joins TRBV9 to TRBJ1-5; D is uncertain. CDR1 and CDR2 from the germline V gene are SGDLS and YYNGEE. The CDR3 covers 14 residues. Trimming pared 3 bases from V and 1 base from J, leaving 8 bases between. CDR3 DNA sequence: TGTGCCAGCAGCGACGAAGGGAGCAATCAGCCCCAGCATTTT. This sequence encodes CASSDEGSNQPQHF.

Here the CDR3 reads CASSVGEGRGNQPQHF. CDR3 in DNA: TGTGCCAGCAGCGTAGGGGAAGGGAGAGGCAATCAGCCCCAGCATTTT. The V gene is TRBV9, the J gene TRBJ1-5; D remains unclear. The CDR3 totals 16 residues. Trimming removed 0 bases from V and 2 bases from J, with 12 bases in between. Germline V gives CDR1 SGDLS, CDR2 YYNGEE.

The rearrangement uses TRBV28 and TRBJ1-2; D gene unclear. V gave up 3 bases and J gave up 4 bases, with 6 bases separating them. This CDR3 contains 12 residues. Germline V CDR1 and CDR2: MDHEN, SYDVKM. CDR3 amino acids: CASSLRTYGYTF. CDR3 bases: TGTGCCAGCAGTTTGCGGACCTATGGCTACACCTTC.

The chain employs TRBV28 and TRBJ2-3, with D possibly matching TRBD2 (6 bases). CDR1 and CDR2 (germline): MDHEN, SYDVKM. V lost 6 bases to trimming and J lost 2 bases, with 9 bases between them. The CDR3 totals 13 residues. The CDR3 reads CASSRGDTDTQYF. The CDR3 nucleotides are TGTGCCAGCAGCCGCGGGGACACAGATACGCAGTATTTT.

In regard to this clone: The DNA is left out, because the CDR3 cannot be placed on it with certainty; the CDR3 is given as TCRdb lists it. The chain has TRBV28 and TRBJ2-7; the D segment call TRBD1 is taken from the table without a DNA check. A total of 15 residues make up the CDR3, ends included. The germline V gene has CDR1 MDHEN and CDR2 SYDVKM. CDR3 residues: CASSLGTGHSYEQYF.

The chain links TRBV7-2 to TRBJ2-1; weak D call: TRBD2 (6 bases). V lost 3 bases to trimming and J lost 4 bases, with 19 bases between them. CDR1 and CDR2 (germline): SGHTA, FQGNSA. The CDR3 loop spans 17 amino acids. Written as DNA, the CDR3 is TGTGCCAGCAGCTTGGGAACCGGGAGATTAAGTTACAATGAGCAGTTCTTC. Translated, it gives CASSLGTGRLSYNEQFF. Looking up the rest from reference TRBV7-2 and TRBJ2-1 gives the full variable domain: GAGVSQSPSNKVTEKGKDVELRCDPISGHTALYWYRQSLGQGLEFLIYFQGNSAPDKSGLPSDRFSAERTGGSVSTLTIQRTQQEDSAVYLCASSLGTGRLSYNEQFFGPGTRLTVL.

This sequence joins TRBV29-1 and TRBJ2-1, with 14 bases identical to TRBD2. V gave up 3 bases and J gave up 0 bases; unmatched junction bases: 7. Germline V gives CDR1 SQVTM, CDR2 ANQGSEA. This CDR3 is 18 amino acids long. CDR3 DNA: TGCAGCGTTGACGGGACTAGCGGGAGTCCCCTCTCCTACAATGAGCAGTTCTTC. This gives the protein CSVDGTSGSPLSYNEQFF.

This clone showed up just once. This chain links TRBV29-1 with TRBJ2-1; TRBD2 aligns across 8 bases. Germline V gene lookup returns CDR1 SQVTM and CDR2 ANQGSEA. With V trimmed by 7 bases and J by 3 bases, 8 bases remained unmatched. The CDR3 is 14 amino acids. The CDR3 is CSASVSGVYNEQFF. The CDR3, as DNA: TGCAGCGCCTCAGTTAGCGGGGTCTACAATGAGCAGTTCTTC.

This clone was recorded once. This chain connects TRBV7-2 to TRBJ2-7; D unresolved. Germline V gene sequence: CDR1 SGHTA, CDR2 FQGNSA. The CDR3 is made up of 13 amino acids. V lost 10 bases and J lost 2, with 15 bases in between. CDR3 loop: CATEPLKTYEQYF. The CDR3 DNA reads as TGTGCCACCGAACCCCTAAAAACCTACGAGCAGTACTTC.

The V gene is TRBV28, the J gene TRBJ2-5; D unresolved. Per germline, CDR1 MDHEN and CDR2 SYDVKM. This CDR3 has 13 residues. V was pared by 3 bases and J by 0 bases, with 5 bases between. The CDR3 DNA follows: TGTGCCAGCAGTTTTGCCTACCAAGAGACCCAGTACTTC. It yields the protein CASSFAYQETQYF.